Presented here are 16 T cell receptor beta chains from one specimen sequenced in a study of T cells expressing NK-cell markers. TCRdb reprocessed the 5' RACE reads, keeping one entry per CDR3 protein, no DNA. Its clone listing holds about 550,000 distinct CDR3 sequences. Material: blood T cells: a sorted CD56 or NKG2C T cell subset, CD4+ or CD8+ T cells, or bulk PBMC T cells (not recorded which). The source is a man between 18 and 35 years old in good health.

The chain combines TRBV11-2 with TRBJ2-1; as DNA is missing, the TRBD2 call by TCRdb cannot be tested. CDR3 length: 17 amino acids. Germline V lookup: CDR1 SGHAT, CDR2 FQNNGV. The CDR3 sequence: CASSLDGLASVYNEQFF. Using reference TRBV11-2 and TRBJ2-1 for the parts outside the CDR3, the full variable domain is EAGVAQSPRYKIIEKRQSVAFWCNPISGHATLYWYQQILGQGPKLLIQFQNNGVVDDSQLPKDRFSAERLKGVDSTLKIQPAKLEDSAVYLCASSLDGLASVYNEQFFGPGTRLTVL.

The chain combines TRBV29-1 with TRBJ2-7; TCRdb's assignment of TRBD2 cannot be checked, as there is no DNA. Looked up from germline, CDR1 is SQVTM and CDR2 is ANQGSEA. The CDR3 consists of 16 residues. CDR3 region: CSAQTSGRQGIYEQYF.

This rearrangement joins TRBV28 to TRBJ2-7. The CDR3 has 11 amino acids. Germline CDR1 and CDR2: MDHEN and SYDVKM. CDR3 sequence: CASRGTYEQYF.

This rearrangement joins TRBV21-1 to TRBJ2-1. TRBV21-1 is deemed a pseudogene. The CDR3 loop spans 15 amino acids. CDR3 region: CASSKVRSKNNEQFF.

The J gene is TRBJ2-1, the V gene TRBV20-1; there is no DNA to check the TCRdb D call of TRBD2. Germline V gives CDR1 DFQATT, CDR2 SNEGSKA (reference sequence). The CDR3 runs to 15 residues. The CDR3 is CSAPSFAGSSDEQFF.

The CDR3 spells CASRPCRAPGYGYTF. This sequence joins TRBV12-3 or TRBV12-4 and TRBJ1-2. The CDR3 has 15 amino acids.

The chain couples TRBV6-2 or TRBV6-3 to TRBJ2-2; the D call from TCRdb, TRBD1, cannot be confirmed without DNA. CDR3 length: 18 amino acids. Germline V gene data show CDR1 as MNHEY and CDR2 as SVGEGT. CDR3 in amino acids: CASSYSPQGIGLDGELFF.

The rearrangement uses TRBV4-3 and TRBJ1-5. CDR3 length: 16 amino acids. The germline CDR1 and CDR2 sequences are LGHNA and YSLEER. The CDR3 region is CASSQDSGPSNQPQHF.

The chain's CDR3 is CASSESRTSRPAKTQYF. The genes are TRBV10-2 and TRBJ2-5; TCRdb returns TRBD2, unconfirmable since there is no DNA. The CDR3 extends over 17 amino acids. Germline loops: CDR1 WSHSY, CDR2 SAAADI.

This chain connects TRBV29-1 to TRBJ2-1; TCRdb calls TRBD2, which cannot be checked without DNA. The CDR3 length is 13 residues. Germline CDR1 reads SQVTM; CDR2 reads ANQGSEA. The CDR3: CSGGPRVRNEQFF.

The V and J genes are TRBV18 and TRBJ2-1; the TRBD2 assignment by TCRdb is unverifiable without DNA. The CDR3 is 16 amino acids. Per germline, CDR1 KGHSH and CDR2 LQKENI. CDR3 protein: CASSPTSGSFDNEQFF.

CDR3: CSARTTLGGRAVYEQYF. The chain uses TRBV20-1 and TRBJ2-7; TCRdb's D call of TRBD2 is untestable without DNA. Looked up from germline, CDR1 is DFQATT and CDR2 is SNEGSKA (reference sequence). The CDR3 extends over 17 amino acids.

The chain is built from TRBV7-8 and TRBJ2-7; the D gene TCRdb calls, TRBD1, cannot be checked with no DNA. Germline CDR1 is SGHVS and CDR2 is FQNEAQ. The CDR3 has 13 residues. The CDR3 loop reads CASSWGSIYEQYF.

This chain connects TRBV12-3 or TRBV12-4 to TRBJ2-5; the TCRdb call, TRBD2, lacks DNA for checking. The CDR3 spans 16 residues. CDR3: CASSPWTSGDQETQYF.

V is TRBV10-3 and J is TRBJ2-2; checking the TCRdb D call of TRBD2 is not possible without DNA. CDR1 and CDR2 (germline): ENHRY, SYGVKD. This CDR3 is 16 amino acids long. CDR3 residues: CAIRGRGSGITGELFF.

This chain joins TRBV5-1 and TRBJ1-2; checking the TCRdb D call of TRBD1 is not possible without DNA. This CDR3 region has 14 residues. Germline CDR1 is SGHRS and CDR2 is YFSETQ. CDR3 amino acids: CASSPPGQRTGYTF.